A selection of T cell receptor beta chains follows, all from one sample in a study of beta chain features in type 1 diabetes. TCRdb keeps only in-frame clones here, not all; method: immunoSEQ multiplex PCR. The sample includes under 300,000 clones, around a quarter of them seen just once. The sample consisted of central memory CD4+ T cells from blood. The receptors come from a man aged 30-40 years in good health. The CDR3 runs from the conserved cysteine through the conserved F or W. D genes are given only for firm matches. Expanded clones are given a class, and other clones once, few, many or no size at all.

TRBV7-2	TRBJ2-7	once	NA	CASSTQGGGEQYF	TGTGCCAGCAGCACCCAGGGAGGGGGTGAGCAGTACTTC
TRBV5-4	TRBJ2-1	few	TRBD2	CASSLGGRAENEQFF	TGTGCCAGCAGCTTGGGAGGGAGGGCCGAGAATGAGCAGTTCTTC
TRBV7-2	TRBJ2-7	NA	TRBD1	CASSAYRGPYEQYF	TGTGCCAGCAGCGCCTACAGGGGGCCCTACGAGCAGTACTTC
TRBV14	TRBJ2-3	NA	NA	CASSQDLGDTQYF	TGTGCCAGCAGCCAAGATCTGGGGGATACGCAGTATTTT
TRBV7-2	TRBJ2-2	once	NA	CASSLDHTGELFF	TGTGCCAGCAGCCTTGATCACACCGGGGAGCTGTTTTTT
TRBV28	TRBJ1-2	NA	TRBD1	CASSLGQGLGYTF	TGTGCCAGCAGTTTAGGACAGGGGTTAGGCTACACCTTC
TRBV5-1	TRBJ2-5	NA	TRBD1	CASAGQGAETQYF	TGCGCCAGCGCGGGACAGGGTGCGGAGACCCAGTACTTC
TRBV5-4	TRBJ1-2	few	NA	CASSLEGSGALSYGYTF	TGTGCCAGCAGCTTGGAGGGATCAGGGGCTCTGAGCTATGGCTACACCTTC
TRBV20-1	TRBJ1-2	NA	NA	CSALFRDGYTF	TGCAGTGCTTTATTCAGGGATGGCTACACCTTC
TRBV9	TRBJ2-1	few	TRBD2	CASSVDGRGPREQFF	TGTGCCAGCAGCGTAGACGGGAGGGGTCCGAGGGAGCAGTTCTTC
TRBV30	TRBJ2-1	few	NA	CAWGASNEQFF	TGTGCCTGGGGGGCTTCCAATGAGCAGTTCTTC
TRBV27	TRBJ2-7	NA	NA	CASSLTGPEEQYF	TGTGCCAGCAGTTTAACCGGGCCCGAGGAGCAGTACTTC
TRBV29-1	TRBJ2-5	few	TRBD2	CSVGSKRGGQETQYF	TGCAGCGTTGGGTCCAAGCGGGGGGGACAAGAGACCCAGTACTTC
TRBV5-4	TRBJ2-2	NA	TRBD2	CASSVTSGAKAGELFF	TGTGCCAGCAGCGTCACTAGCGGGGCGAAGGCCGGGGAGCTGTTTTTT
TRBV29-1	TRBJ2-5	NA	NA	CSVVTGTWETQYF	TGCAGCGTTGTCACGGGGACCTGGGAGACCCAGTACTTC
TRBV2	TRBJ2-3	few	TRBD2	CASSADRGGTDTQYF	TGTGCCAGCAGTGCAGACCGGGGGGGCACAGATACGCAGTATTTT
TRBV29-1	TRBJ1-2	NA	NA	CSAVGGADGYTF	TGCAGCGCCGTCGGGGGGGCAGATGGCTACACCTTC
TRBV29-1	TRBJ1-3	NA	NA	CSVEDRGGGNTIYF	TGCAGCGTTGAAGATCGAGGCGGTGGAAACACCATATATTTT
TRBV20-1	TRBJ2-7	few	NA	CSASEGNEQYF	TGCAGTGCTTCAGAGGGAAACGAGCAGTACTTC
TRBV7-2	TRBJ2-5	few	TRBD2	CASCLGTRETQYF	TGTGCCAGCTGCCTGGGGACTAGGGAGACCCAGTACTTC
TRBV10-1	TRBJ2-3	few	TRBD2	CASSQPTSGATDTQYF	TGCGCCAGCAGTCAACCGACTAGCGGGGCGACAGATACGCAGTATTTT
TRBV2	TRBJ1-1	few	NA	CASSVEYEAFF	TGTGCCAGCAGTGTCGAGTATGAAGCTTTCTTT
TRBV9	TRBJ2-2	NA	TRBD2	CASSQRELLAGELFF	TGTGCCAGCAGTCAGCGGGAGCTCTTAGCCGGGGAGCTGTTTTTT
TRBV6-1	TRBJ2-5	NA	TRBD2	CASSVFGSGGYQETQYF	TGTGCCAGCAGTGTGTTTGGTAGCGGGGGGTACCAAGAGACCCAGTACTTC
TRBV4-1	TRBJ2-3	NA	TRBD2	CASSRSGAGTDTQYF	TGCGCCAGCAGCCGTAGCGGGGCGGGCACAGATACGCAGTATTTT
TRBV25-1	TRBJ1-2	NA	TRBD1	CASSSTGGYGYTF	TGTGCCAGCAGTTCGACAGGGGGCTATGGCTACACCTTC
TRBV11-2	TRBJ2-1	many	TRBD2	CASRSRGDQFF	TGTGCCAGCAGATCCCGGGGGGACCAGTTCTTC
TRBV9	TRBJ1-1	NA	NA	CASSASDRRRTEAFF	TGTGCCAGCAGCGCATCAGACAGGCGGAGGACTGAAGCTTTCTTT
TRBV15	TRBJ2-7	few	TRBD1	CATSRAPGQGNEQYF	TGTGCCACCAGCAGAGCACCGGGACAGGGGAACGAGCAGTACTTC
TRBV28	TRBJ2-1	few	TRBD1	CASSRQGTDEQFF	TGTGCCAGCAGTAGACAGGGTACCGATGAGCAGTTCTTC
TRBV4-3	TRBJ1-1	NA	NA	CASSQDIGPAFF	TGCGCCAGCAGCCAAGATATAGGGCCCGCTTTCTTT
TRBV2	TRBJ2-1	NA	NA	CASSREKTSDEQFF	TGTGCCAGCAGCAGGGAGAAGACGTCCGATGAGCAGTTCTTC
TRBV5-4	TRBJ2-3	NA	TRBD2	CASSSTSRLVADTQYF	TGTGCCAGCAGCTCGACTAGCCGCTTAGTGGCAGATACGCAGTATTTT
TRBV29-1	TRBJ2-7	NA	TRBD1	CSVGQGAAEQYF	TGCAGCGTTGGACAGGGGGCGGCCGAGCAGTACTTC
TRBV25-1	TRBJ1-2	NA	TRBD1	CASSDHRGYGYGYTF	TGTGCCAGCAGTGACCACAGGGGATATGGGTATGGCTACACCTTC
TRBV13	TRBJ1-1	few	TRBD1	CASSLWARGTEAFF	TGTGCCAGCAGCCTCTGGGCCAGGGGGACTGAAGCTTTCTTT
TRBV28	TRBJ2-1	NA	TRBD1	CASSGTHRGLKDEQFF	TGTGCCAGCAGCGGAACCCACAGGGGCCTCAAGGATGAGCAGTTCTTC